These T cell receptor beta chains were read from a single sample in a study of T cell clonotyping in hematopoietic cell transplantation. Data came from immunoSEQ multiplex PCR; TCRdb stores just in-frame clones and leaves some out. Among fewer than 20,000 clones listed, about 84% were seen once. Material: PBMCs, obtained 100 days after allogeneic stem cell transplant. These receptors were obtained from a male patient aged 60 to 75 who had an allogeneic stem cell transplant from a related donor, so the T cells may come from the graft donor. Some clones in this sample may be carry-over from other donors' samples. The CDR3 runs from the conserved cysteine through the conserved F or W. A D gene is named only where the DNA matches it firmly. Size values are once, few and many counts, or a class for expanded clones, and some rows have none.

D gene,clone size,J gene,V gene,CDR3 protein,CDR3 DNA
-,-,TRBJ1-2,TRBV11-2,CASSSLRQGIGGYTF,TGTGCCAGCAGCTCCCTTCGTCAGGGCATAGGTGGCTACACCTTC
-,-,TRBJ1-1,TRBV11-2,CASRSTSVGASEAFF,TGTGCCAGCAGATCAACTTCGGTGGGGGCTTCTGAAGCTTTCTTT
-,-,TRBJ1-1,TRBV4-3,CASSQDGGGAGDTEAFF,TGCGCCAGCAGCCAAGATGGAGGAGGGGCAGGGGACACTGAAGCTTTCTTT
-,-,TRBJ2-7,TRBV7-2,CASSPYYEQYF,TGTGCCAGCAGCCCCTACTACGAGCAGTACTTC
TRBD1,-,TRBJ1-1,TRBV6-6,CASSYSLQGVTEAFF,TGTGCCAGCAGTTACTCTCTACAGGGGGTGACTGAAGCTTTCTTT
-,-,TRBJ1-5,TRBV4-3,CASSQDRGGPMGYSNQPQHF,TGCGCCAGCAGCCAAGATCGGGGGGGCCCTATGGGGTATAGCAATCAGCCCCAGCATTTT
-,-,TRBJ2-7,TRBV29-1,CSVEEESTYEQYF,TGCAGCGTTGAAGAGGAGTCGACCTACGAGCAGTACTTC
-,-,TRBJ1-4,TRBV7-2,CASSLQTVGEKLFF,TGTGCCAGCAGCCTTCAGACGGTCGGTGAAAAACTGTTTTTT
-,-,TRBJ2-7,TRBV20-1,CSARKQGIQYF,TGCAGTGCTAGAAAACAGGGTATCCAGTACTTC
TRBD2,-,TRBJ2-1,TRBV7-9,CASSLELAGGLIYNEQFF,TGTGCCAGCAGCTTAGAACTAGCGGGGGGCCTCATCTACAATGAGCAGTTCTTC
-,-,TRBJ1-1,TRBV30,CAWRMAGANTEAFF,TGTGCCTGGAGAATGGCGGGGGCGAACACTGAAGCTTTCTTT
TRBD1,-,TRBJ1-1,TRBV6-6,CASSYPTDRGTEAFF,TGTGCCAGCAGCTACCCCACGGACAGGGGAACTGAAGCTTTCTTT
-,-,TRBJ1-1,TRBV9,CASSVGPGQILNTEAFF,TGTGCCAGCAGCGTAGGCCCCGGACAGATCTTGAACACTGAAGCTTTCTTT
-,-,TRBJ2-3,TRBV5-1,CASSLGVTTDTQYF,TGCGCCAGCAGCCTGGGGGTTACCACAGATACGCAGTATTTT
TRBD1,once,TRBJ1-1,TRBV11-2,CASSLVGRQGATEAFF,TGTGCCAGCAGCTTAGTAGGCCGACAGGGGGCTACTGAAGCTTTCTTT
-,-,TRBJ2-7,TRBV5-4,CASSLGGGRFRREQYF,TGTGCCAGCAGCTTGGGGGGCGGTAGGTTTAGGCGCGAGCAGTACTTC
-,-,TRBJ2-7,TRBV7-2,CASSQYTTDLGGYEQYF,TGTGCCAGCAGTCAATACACCACAGACTTGGGGGGCTACGAGCAGTACTTC
TRBD1,-,TRBJ1-6,TRBV7-8,CASSHGQGHNSPLHF,TGTGCCAGCAGTCACGGACAGGGGCATAATTCACCCCTCCACTTT
-,-,TRBJ2-5,TRBV6-5,CASRGDGAETQYF,TGTGCCAGCAGGGGGGATGGGGCAGAGACCCAGTACTTC
-,-,TRBJ1-4,TRBV19,CASSMGHNRGKEKLFF,TGTGCCAGTAGTATGGGGCACAACCGGGGGAAGGAAAAACTGTTTTTT
-,-,TRBJ1-3,TRBV6-1,CASSDAGRSSGNTIYF,TGTGCCAGCAGTGATGCGGGTCGGTCCTCTGGAAACACCATATATTTT
-,-,TRBJ2-1,TRBV29-1,CSGGAPVSSYNEQFF,TGCAGCGGAGGGGCCCCCGTGAGCTCCTACAATGAGCAGTTCTTC
TRBD1,-,TRBJ1-2,TRBV28,CASSSVIRDRGLVYYGYTF,TGTGCCAGCAGTTCGGTTATCCGGGACAGGGGGCTTGTTTATTATGGCTACACCTTC
-,-,TRBJ2-6,TRBV28,CASSISGANVLTF,TGTGCCAGCAGCATCTCTGGGGCCAACGTCCTGACTTTC